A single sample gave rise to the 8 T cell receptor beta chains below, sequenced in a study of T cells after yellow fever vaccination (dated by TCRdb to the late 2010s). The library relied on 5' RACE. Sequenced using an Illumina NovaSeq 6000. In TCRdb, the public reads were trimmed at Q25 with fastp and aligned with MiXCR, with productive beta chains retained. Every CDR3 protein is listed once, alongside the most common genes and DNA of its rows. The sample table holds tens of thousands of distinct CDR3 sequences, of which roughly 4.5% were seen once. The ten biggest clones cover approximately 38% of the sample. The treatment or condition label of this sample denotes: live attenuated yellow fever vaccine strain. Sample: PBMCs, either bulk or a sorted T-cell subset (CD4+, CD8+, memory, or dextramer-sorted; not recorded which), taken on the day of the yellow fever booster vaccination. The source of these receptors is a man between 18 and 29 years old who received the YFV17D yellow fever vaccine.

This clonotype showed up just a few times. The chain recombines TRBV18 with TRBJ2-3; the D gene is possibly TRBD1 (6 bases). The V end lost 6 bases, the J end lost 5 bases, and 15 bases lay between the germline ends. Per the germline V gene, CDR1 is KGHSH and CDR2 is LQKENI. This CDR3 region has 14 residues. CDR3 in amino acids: CASSRGQPGDTQYF. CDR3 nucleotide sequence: TGTGCCAGCTCCCGCGGACAGCCTGGAGATACGCAGTATTTT.

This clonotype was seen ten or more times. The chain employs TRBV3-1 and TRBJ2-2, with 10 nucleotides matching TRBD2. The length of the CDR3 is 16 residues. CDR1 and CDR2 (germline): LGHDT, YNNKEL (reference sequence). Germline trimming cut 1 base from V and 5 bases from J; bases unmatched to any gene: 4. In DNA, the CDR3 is TGTGCCAGCAGCCAAGGTCTAGCGGGAGCAACCGGGGAGCTGTTTTTT. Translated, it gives CASSQGLAGATGELFF. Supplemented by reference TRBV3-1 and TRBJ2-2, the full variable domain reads DTAVSQTPKYLVTQMGNDKSIKCEQNLGHDTMYWYKQDSKKFLKIMFSYNNKELIINETVPNRFSPKSPDKAHLNLHINSLELGDSAVYFCASSQGLAGATGELFFGEGSRLTVL.

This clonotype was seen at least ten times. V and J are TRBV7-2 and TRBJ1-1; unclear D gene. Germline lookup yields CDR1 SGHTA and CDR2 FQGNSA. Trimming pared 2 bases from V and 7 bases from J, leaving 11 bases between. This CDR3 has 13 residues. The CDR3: CASSLIGRGEAFF. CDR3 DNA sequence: TGTGCCAGCAGCTTAATAGGGCGTGGTGAAGCTTTCTTT. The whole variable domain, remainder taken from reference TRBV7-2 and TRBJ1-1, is GAGVSQSPSNKVTEKGKDVELRCDPISGHTALYWYRQSLGQGLEFLIYFQGNSAPDKSGLPSDRFSAERTGGSVSTLTIQRTQQEDSAVYLCASSLIGRGEAFFGQGTRLTVV.

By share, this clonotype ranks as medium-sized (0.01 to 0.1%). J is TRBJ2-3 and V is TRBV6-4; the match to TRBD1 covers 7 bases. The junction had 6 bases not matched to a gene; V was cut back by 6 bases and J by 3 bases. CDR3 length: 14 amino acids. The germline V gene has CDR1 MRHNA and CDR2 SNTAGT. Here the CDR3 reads CASSPGQATDTQYF. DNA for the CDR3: TGTGCCAGCAGCCCTGGACAGGCAACAGATACGCAGTATTTT.

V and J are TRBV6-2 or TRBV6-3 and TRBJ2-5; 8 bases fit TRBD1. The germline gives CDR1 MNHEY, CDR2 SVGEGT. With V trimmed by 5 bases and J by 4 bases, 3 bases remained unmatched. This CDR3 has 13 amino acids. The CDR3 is CASSPGGRETQYF. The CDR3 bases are TGTGCCAGCAGTCCAGGGGGCCGAGAGACCCAGTACTTC.

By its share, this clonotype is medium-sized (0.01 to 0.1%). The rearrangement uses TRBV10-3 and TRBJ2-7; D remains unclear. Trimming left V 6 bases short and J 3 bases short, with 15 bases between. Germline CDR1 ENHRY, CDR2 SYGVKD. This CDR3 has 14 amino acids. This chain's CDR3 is CAIRSGVAGYEQYV. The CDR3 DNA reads TGTGCCATCAGATCTGGAGTTGCCGGCTACGAGCAGTACGTC.

The CDR3 DNA reads TGTGCCAGCAGCTTAATCTCGGCTATCACTAGCACAGATACGCAGTATTTT. It translates to CASSLISAITSTDTQYF. The chain carries TRBV7-3 and TRBJ2-3; D gene unclear. V dropped 1 base and J dropped 0 bases, with 14 bases sitting between them. Germline values: CDR1 SGHTA, CDR2 FQGTGA. There are 17 residues in the CDR3.

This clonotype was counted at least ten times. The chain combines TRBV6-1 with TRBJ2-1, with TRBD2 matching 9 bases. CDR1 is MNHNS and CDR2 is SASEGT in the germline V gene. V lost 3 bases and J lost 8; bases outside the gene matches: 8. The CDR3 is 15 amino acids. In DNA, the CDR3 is TGTGCCAGCAGTGAGAGTAGCGGGGGTCCGGATGAGCAGTTCTTC. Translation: CASSESSGGPDEQFF.